This T cell receptor (beta chain) was retrieved from a study of blood T cell repertoires in COVID-19. Study-level background: COVID-19 samples from acute and convalescent phases originated in the United States, Italy and Spain.

Each participant's cohort was designated according to participant-reported clinical history. In germline, CDR1 is MGHRA, CDR2 YSYEKL. Trimming took off 1 base at V and 3 bases at J, with 9 bases between the two ends. CDR3 length: 14 residues. Per the study methods: How many nucleated cells were present was estimated from reference gene primer amplification. The method was immunoSEQ multiplex PCR; TCRdb's version includes in-frame clones alone and lacks a portion of them. That table furnishes V, J and clone size, whereas the DNA furnished D and trimming. The sample shows approximately 250,000 clones, around 88% of them seen only once.

The sequencing input was PBMCs or T cells enriched from blood (not recorded which). The chain recombines TRBV4-1 with TRBJ1-2, with D maybe TRBD1 (5 bases). This TCR derives from a woman in her thirties or forties with acute COVID-19. The DNA for the CDR3 is TGCGCCAGCAGCCAAGTCAGGGCGGACTATGGCTACACCTTC. Translating it yields CASSQVRADYGYTF.